The sequence of this TCR beta chain was determined in a study of T cell responses to AZD1222 COVID-19 vaccine. Study-wide results and caveats: Reportedly, nearly half the spike-specific TCRs target unmutated variant regions. The study found Spike-specific TCR breadth and depth rose after two AZD1222 doses.

In the case of this clone: Its specificity is not known.

The protocol was immunoSEQ multiplex PCR, while the TCRdb copy is restricted to in-frame clones and leaves out a portion. The sample has over 100,000 clones, under 90% seen once; the top ten hold roughly 6.5%. Germline V gene sequence: CDR1 SGHTA, CDR2 FQGNSA. This CDR3 has 17 amino acids. V was trimmed by 4 bases and J by 2 bases, leaving 20 bases between them. The receptor was derived from an adult in good health. This specimen consisted of peripheral blood, obtained on day 0 of AZD1222 vaccination. This chain connects TRBV7-2 to TRBJ1-2; D gene ambiguous. CDR3: CASSWFFFRARNYGYTF. The CDR3 DNA sequence: TGTGCCAGCAGCTGGTTTTTCTTTAGGGCCCGCAACTATGGCTACACCTTC.